This TCR beta chain stems from a study of T cells in Graves' hyperthyroidism and ophthalmopathy. Study summary: The authors collected peripheral blood at initial diagnosis, before any treatment. The study's findings and limits: The model made its ophthalmopathy prediction, and onset followed a median about 5.9 months later. Most clonotypes expanded in the thyroid (above 0.001) were also present in blood.

This clonotype was counted at least ten times. Its target is unknown. From germline, CDR1 is LNHDA and CDR2 SQIVND (reference sequence). The V and J ends lost 3 bases and 9 bases respectively, with 12 bases between them. This CDR3 region has 13 residues. Regions amplified from RNA transcripts were the TCR beta CDR3 regions. Initially, a first-round RT-PCR of the TCR CDR3 employed the HTBI primer set. MiXCR was run by TCRdb on the multiplex PCR reads, yielding one entry per CDR3 protein. The table includes 480,000 or so distinct CDR3 sequences, roughly an eighth detected once. The source material was blood. The J gene is TRBJ1-5, the V gene TRBV19; D not certain. The sequence came from a woman between 18 and 30 years old with Graves' hyperthyroidism. The DNA for the CDR3 is TGTGCCAGTAGTATCCCGGCGGAGTGGCCCCAGCATTTT. It translates to CASSIPAEWPQHF. Supplemented by reference TRBV19 and TRBJ1-5, the full variable domain reads DGGITQSPKYLFRKEGQNVTLSCEQNLNHDAMYWYRQDPGQGLRLIYYSQIVNDFQKGDIAEGYSVSREKKESFPLTVTSAQKNPTAFYLCASSIPAEWPQHFGDGTRLSIL.